One and the same sample provided the 8 T cell receptor beta chains below, sequenced in a study of T cell repertoires in cytomegalovirus infection. MiXCR, applied by TCRdb to the reads, yields one record per CDR3 protein. This sample has about 360,000 distinct CDR3 sequences, with roughly 34% found just once. No antigen is known for these receptors. The specimen was cultured PBMCs, collected from culture after CMV antigen stimulation. These receptors all stem from a human donor in good health (CMV status not recorded). Some clones in this sample may be carry-over from other donors' samples.

This rearrangement joins TRBV7-2 to TRBJ2-2; 8 nucleotides line up with TRBD1. Germline lookup yields CDR1 SGHTA and CDR2 FQGNSA. V gave up 2 bases and J gave up 9 bases; unmatched junction bases: 14. This CDR3 comprises 17 residues. The CDR3 bases are TGTGCCAGCAGCTTACTATTGACAGGGGCGGGATTCCGGGAGCTGTTTTTT. Protein sequence: CASSLLLTGAGFRELFF.

This clonotype was observed a few times. V usage is TRBV4-3 and J usage is TRBJ2-1, with 9 bases that match TRBD2. The CDR3 extends over 17 amino acids. From germline, CDR1 is LGHNA and CDR2 YSLEER. The V segment lost 0 bases and the J segment 2 bases; nucleotides outside the gene matches: 5. CDR3 loop: CASSQDGGRATYNEQFF. DNA of the CDR3: TGCGCCAGCAGCCAAGATGGCGGGAGGGCCACCTACAATGAGCAGTTCTTC.

The chain employs TRBV6-1 and TRBJ2-7, with D unresolved. Germline assignment: CDR1 MNHNS and CDR2 SASEGT. The CDR3 spans 12 residues. V was pared by 9 bases and J by 1 base, with 10 bases between. CDR3 amino acids: CASSRLSYEQYF. In DNA form, the CDR3 reads TGTGCCAGTTCCCGCTTATCCTACGAGCAGTACTTC.

The count of this clonotype is one. The chain employs TRBV14 and TRBJ1-1; D is undetermined. The CDR3 consists of 14 residues. Per the germline V gene, CDR1 is SGHDN and CDR2 is FVKESK. V lost 4 bases and J 1 base, leaving 10 bases between the germline ends. This chain's CDR3 is CASSRRHANTEAFF. The CDR3 region has the DNA TGTGCCAGCAGCCGCAGACACGCGAACACTGAAGCTTTCTTT.

J is TRBJ1-3 and V is TRBV7-6; D is ambiguous. The CDR3 consists of 16 residues. In germline, CDR1 is SGHVS, CDR2 FNYEAQ. V was cut by 1 base and J by 0 bases, with 10 bases left in between. The CDR3 coding sequence is TGTGCCAGCAGCTTAGACCTCACGGGCTCTGGAAACACCATATATTTT. Its protein is CASSLDLTGSGNTIYF.

With regard to this clonotype: At one boundary the junction diverges from the germline segment, which might be a read error. This chain joins TRBV20-1 and TRBJ2-3, with TRBD2 identical over 8 bases. CDR1 is DFQATT, CDR2 SNEGSKA, per germline (reference sequence). The CDR3 has 19 amino acids. The CDR3 DNA follows: TGCAGTGCTAGAGTCGAGACTAGCGTAATCCCAATCCTCACAGATACGCAGTGTTTT. Its translation is CSARVETSVIPILTDTQCF.

V and J are TRBV5-1 and TRBJ2-2; D unresolved. The CDR3 has 16 residues. The germline V gene encodes CDR1 SGHRS and CDR2 YFSETQ. V lost 4 bases, J lost 4 bases, and 17 bases lay in between. The chain's CDR3 is CASSPEDGPGTGELFF. The CDR3 region has the DNA TGCGCCAGCAGCCCTGAGGACGGCCCGGGCACCGGGGAGCTGTTTTTT.

This clonotype was observed a few times. The chain joins TRBV4-2 to TRBJ1-2; D is perhaps TRBD1 (5 bases). The CDR3 totals 14 residues. CDR1 is LGHNA and CDR2 is YNFKEQ in the germline V gene. The ends were cut back, 6 bases at V and 5 bases at J, with 16 bases in the middle. CDR3 sequence (DNA): TGTGCCAGCAGGACAGCTGGTAGCCTGTATGGCTACACCTTC. Residues: CASRTAGSLYGYTF.